This T cell receptor (beta chain) was sequenced for a study of shared clonotypes between healthy human individuals. General study points: Relative to clonotypes present in all four donors, those not shared had lower generation probabilities. Clonotype sharing levels among donors were expected to vary with sequencing depth.

J was trimmed by 5 bases and V by 4 bases; bases with no gene match: 11. This CDR3 has 15 amino acids. Germline-derived CDR1 and CDR2 are SGHRS and YFSETQ. Sorted-subset replicate PCRs used 200 to 250 ng DNA, about 30,000 T cell genomes. Generated by immunoSEQ multiplex PCR, the TCRdb table keeps only in-frame clones and is missing some. The data hold some 2,500,000 clones, with approximately 94% observed a single time. A remark on this clone: Its antigen is currently unknown.

This TCR was sampled from a man aged 18 to 29 in good health. Some clones in this sample may be carry-over from other donors' samples. This chain connects TRBV5-1 to TRBJ2-7, with TRBD1 identical over 8 bases. The specimen was naive CD4+ T cells from PBMCs. Stated subset: CD45RA+ positively selected. Here the CDR3 reads CASSLWAGGGNEQYF. CDR3 DNA: TGCGCCAGCAGCCTTTGGGCAGGGGGCGGCAACGAGCAGTACTTC.